Listed below are T cell receptor beta chains from one sample, sequenced in a study of T-cell memory formation after mild COVID-19. TCRdb itself ran the 5' RACE reads through MiXCR, one entry per CDR3 protein. This sample has about 290,000 distinct CDR3 sequences; approximately 16% occur once, and the top ten carry 22%. Sequences were obtained from PBMCs or a T cell subset sorted from them (not recorded which). Receptors were obtained from a man between 18 and 35 years old who had mild COVID-19 (a few samples of this study predate the infection). Cell type and time point are not known. Each CDR3 is given with its conserved first and last residue. Each record gives: D gene, V gene, CDR3 length, J gene, clone size, CDR3 DNA, CDR3 protein. D genes are given only for firm matches. Size is stated for part of the rows, as once, few or many counts, or as a class when the clone is expanded.

TRBD2	TRBV9	16	TRBJ2-3	NA	TGTGCCAGCAGCACCGCTAGCGGGGACCTGCACGGGACGCAGTATTTT	CASSTASGDLHGTQYF
TRBD2	TRBV9	18	TRBJ2-6	many	TGTGCCAGCAGCCCAGAAGGCGGGGGGTCGTCTGGGGCCAACGTCCTGACTTTC	CASSPEGGGSSGANVLTF
NA	TRBV20-1	15	TRBJ2-5	NA	TGCAGTGCTAGAGAAAGAGCTACCACCCAAGAGACCCAGTACTTC	CSARERATTQETQYF
TRBD2	TRBV4-2	15	TRBJ2-5	few	TGTGCCAGCAGCCCGGCTAGCGGGGGGCAAGAGACCCAGTACTTC	CASSPASGGQETQYF
NA	TRBV2	14	TRBJ1-3	few	TGTGCCAGCAGGGTGATGCCTTCTGGAAACACCATATATTTT	CASRVMPSGNTIYF
NA	TRBV2	13	TRBJ2-1	many	TGTGCCAGCAGCAGCGGAGGGCTCCATGAGCAGTTCTTC	CASSSGGLHEQFF
NA	TRBV11-2	13	TRBJ1-1	few	TGTGCCAGCAGCTTAGTGCACAGCACTGAAGCTTTCTTT	CASSLVHSTEAFF
NA	TRBV20-1	14	TRBJ2-3	few	TGCAGTGCTCCTTCTTCTTCGGGGGCGGATACGCAGTATTTT	CSAPSSSGADTQYF
NA	TRBV24-1	13	TRBJ2-7	NA	TGTGCCACCAGTGACAGAACGACCTACGAGCAGTACTTC	CATSDRTTYEQYF
NA	TRBV7-9	12	TRBJ1-1	few	TGTGCCAGCAGCTGGTGGAACACTGAAGCTTTCTTT	CASSWWNTEAFF
NA	TRBV12-3/TRBV12-4	14	TRBJ2-7	NA	TGTGCCAGCAGTTGGACGGTAAATTCCTACGAGCAGTACTTC	CASSWTVNSYEQYF
TRBD1	TRBV20-1	14	TRBJ1-3	few	TGCAGTGCTAGTCTCGGGACAGGTGGAAACACCATATATTTT	CSASLGTGGNTIYF
NA	TRBV5-1	14	TRBJ1-1	few	TGCGCCAGCAGCTTAGCGGTCGAATGGACTGAAGCTTTCTTT	CASSLAVEWTEAFF
NA	TRBV4-2	16	TRBJ2-5	NA	TGTGCCAGCAGCCTAGTAGGGGGGACCAACCAAGAGACCCAGTACTTC	CASSLVGGTNQETQYF
NA	TRBV6-5	12	TRBJ2-3	NA	TGTGCCAGCAGTTATCGTGGAGCAGCCGAGAAATTT	CASSYRGAAEKF
NA	TRBV20-1	14	TRBJ2-7	once	TGCAGTGCTAGAAGGCGGGGGCTCCTCGGGGAGCAGTACTTC	CSARRRGLLGEQYF
TRBD1	TRBV7-9	13	TRBJ1-4	once	TGTGCCAGCAGGGGTCAGGGGGTCGAAAAACTGTTTTTT	CASRGQGVEKLFF
NA	TRBV7-9	14	TRBJ2-1	few	TGTGCCAGCAGCTTAGCTGTGGGGGCGGGTGAGCAGTTCTTC	CASSLAVGAGEQFF
TRBD1	TRBV7-2	16	TRBJ1-5	many	TGTGCCAGCAGCTTAGTTGGACAGGGGACGAATCAGCCCCAGCATTTT	CASSLVGQGTNQPQHF
NA	TRBV4-1	13	TRBJ1-1	NA	TGCGCCAGCAGCCACGAGGGAAACACTGAAGCTTTCTTT	CASSHEGNTEAFF
TRBD2	TRBV12-3/TRBV12-4	13	TRBJ2-7	few	TGTGCCAGCAGTTCGGGACTATTTAACGAGCAGTACTTC	CASSSGLFNEQYF
NA	TRBV19	16	TRBJ2-6	few	TGTGCCAGTAGCGAACAGGGTTACTCTGGGGCCAACGTCCTGACTTTC	CASSEQGYSGANVLTF
NA	TRBV11-2	16	TRBJ1-2	few	TGTGCCAGCAGCTTGCTTGGGCAGGGTAGTACCTATGGCTACACCTTC	CASSLLGQGSTYGYTF
NA	TRBV11-2	12	TRBJ1-1	NA	TGTGCCAGCAGCTCCCTTGGGGTGGAAGCTTTCTTT	CASSSLGVEAFF
TRBD2	TRBV5-1	16	TRBJ2-5	NA	TGCGCCAGCAGCTCACTGGAGCGGGGGGCCCAAGAGACCCAGTACTTC	CASSSLERGAQETQYF
TRBD1	TRBV7-9	15	TRBJ1-2	few	TGTGCCAGCAGCTTAGGAACCGGGACAGGGTATGGCTACACCTTC	CASSLGTGTGYGYTF
TRBD1	TRBV6-2/TRBV6-3	14	TRBJ1-2	NA	TGTGCCAGCAGACGGGGGACAGGGAATGATGGCTACACCTTC	CASRRGTGNDGYTF
NA	TRBV2	14	TRBJ2-7	NA	TGTGCCAGCAGTGGCCAGGTAGGGCCCTACGAGCAGTACTTC	CASSGQVGPYEQYF
TRBD2	TRBV29-1	16	TRBJ2-3	few	TGCAGCGTCGAAACTATAAGCGGGGGGACCACAGATACGCAGTATTTT	CSVETISGGTTDTQYF
NA	TRBV11-2	13	TRBJ1-6	NA	TGTGCCAGCAGGTTCGGAATTTTCTCACCCCTCCACTTT	CASRFGIFSPLHF
NA	TRBV12-3/TRBV12-4	13	TRBJ2-3	NA	TGTGCCAGCGGCGGTGGAGGGGGGAATACGCAGTATTTT	CASGGGGGNTQYF
NA	TRBV6-5	15	TRBJ1-2	NA	TGTGCCAGCAGCCCGCGGACGCGGGAGGGATATGGCTACACCTTC	CASSPRTREGYGYTF
NA	TRBV7-6	14	TRBJ2-3	NA	TGTGCCAGCAGCTCAAGGGGAAGCACAGATACGCAGTATTTT	CASSSRGSTDTQYF
TRBD1	TRBV7-2	14	TRBJ2-1	few	TGTGCCAGCAGCTTACAAGGACAGGGTAATGAGCAGTTCTTC	CASSLQGQGNEQFF
TRBD2	TRBV6-2/TRBV6-3	13	TRBJ2-5	many	TGTGCCAGCAGGCGGGGGGGCTTTGAGACCCAGTACTTC	CASRRGGFETQYF